The TCR beta chain under discussion was sequenced for a study of regulatory T cells in long-lasting Graves disease. At the level of the study: Antithyroid drugs had been taken by newly diagnosed Graves' patients for under 3 months.

Specified time point: newly diagnosed GD, antithyroid drugs for less than 3 months. After RNA was extracted from PBMCs, the TCR library was made from it. Per germline, CDR1 SGHNT and CDR2 YYREEE (reference sequence). The CDR3 contains 14 residues. J lost 4 bases, V lost 2 bases, and 3 bases had no gene match. Points from the study as a whole: Favored usage of TRBV28, TRBJ1-2 and TRBJ2-5 was recorded in persistent disease. TCR diversity in persistent Graves' patients was below that of newly diagnosed ones.

Construction of the TCR beta libraries employed iRepertoire HTBI primers in conjunction with Arm-PCR of CDR3 regions. TCRdb itself ran the multiplex PCR reads through MiXCR, one entry per CDR3 protein. The repertoire has about 440,000 distinct CDR3 sequences, under 15% of them found once; the top ten carry approximately 15%. This clonotype was counted ten times or more. Its target is not known. This sample also belongs to another study, concerning T cells in Graves' hyperthyroidism and ophthalmopathy.

This specimen was peripheral blood mononuclear cells (PBMCs), taken at new diagnosis, from a patient treated with antithyroid drugs. The chain recombines TRBV5-4 with TRBJ1-2; 9 bases fit TRBD1. This clonotype was sampled from a young woman with Graves disease. CDR3 nucleotide sequence: TGTGCCAGCAGCTTACGGGACAGGGCCTATGGCTACACCTTC. It translates to CASSLRDRAYGYTF.